Included here is one TCR beta chain sequence, with context. Its target is unknown. The CDR3 extends over 14 amino acids. The V gene lost 6 bases and the J gene lost 0 bases, with 12 bases spanning the gap. Germline CDR1 SQVTM, CDR2 ANQGSEA. These data belong to a study of CD8 T cells in Susac syndrome. Reverse transcription of roughly 0.45 to 1 ug RNA was performed with random hexamers. Across 54 Vbeta and 13 Jbeta, TCR beta CDR3 was amplified with immunoSEQ multiplex PCR. Via MiXCR, TCRdb re-called the immunoSEQ multiplex PCR reads, giving one row per CDR3 protein. The sample has roughly 110,000 distinct CDR3 sequences; approximately 94% are singletons. General study findings and limits: CD8+ clonal expansion in Susac was maximal in TEMRA cells and in active patients. Susac-specific public clones were found in both the total CD8+ and the CD8+ TEMRA repertoires, with fewer than 20 in the former and a few in the latter. The relatively small number of individuals in the TCR sequencing and HLA analysis was acknowledged by the study.

The TCR comes from a human donor with Susac syndrome. The source material was CD8+ T cells from PBMCs. V and J are TRBV29-1 and TRBJ1-3; the D is unclear. The CDR3 nucleotides are TGCAGCGTAGAGACTGGTGACTCTGGAAACACCATATATTTT. It is translated as CSVETGDSGNTIYF.